This T cell receptor beta chain was sequenced for a study of blood T cell repertoires in COVID-19. The overall study: Researchers got acute and convalescent COVID-19 samples from the United States, Italy and Spain. T cells, B-cell-depleted T cells, or PBMCs provided the cDNA or gDNA that served as material.

The CDR3 runs 15 residues. CDR1 and CDR2 from the germline V gene are SGHTA and FQGTGA. V trimming: 4 bases; J trimming: 6 bases; junction bases outside the gene matches: 9. The authors' processing: Amplified reference gene primers provided the basis for estimating nucleated cell counts. The repertoire was sequenced with immunoSEQ multiplex PCR; TCRdb's copy has only in-frame clones and lacks some. That table is the source of V, J and clone size, and D and trimming were worked out from the DNA. This sample has 94,000 or so clones, with 85% to 90% found just once. What was sequenced was peripheral blood. The source is a woman of 80 years or more with active COVID-19. V gene TRBV7-3 combines with J gene TRBJ2-7, with 10 bases identical to TRBD2. CDR3 nucleotide sequence: TGTGCCAGCAGCTCGGAAGCGGGAGGGCTTTCCGAGCAGTACTTC. Encoded protein: CASSSEAGGLSEQYF. The complete variable domain, with remaining parts taken from reference TRBV7-3 and TRBJ2-7, reads GAGVSQTPSNKVTEKGKYVELRCDPISGHTALYWYRQSLGQGPEFLIYFQGTGAADDSGLPNDRFFAVRPEGSVSTLKIQRTERGDSAVYLCASSSEAGGLSEQYFGPGTRLTVT.